This TCR beta chain was sequenced during a study of T cells in Graves' hyperthyroidism and ophthalmopathy. No progression to ophthalmopathy during 18 months of follow-up defined stable disease. Orbital computed tomography and thyroid ultrasound, together with serum TRAb and thyroxine and clinical symptoms, were used for diagnoses. Amplification of TCR beta CDR3 regions used RNA as the template. RT-PCR in the first round (using the HTBI primer set) targeted the TCR CDR3. Using its own MiXCR run on the multiplex PCR reads, TCRdb lists one record per CDR3 protein. The table has hundreds of thousands of distinct CDR3 sequences, about two fifths seen once. The sequenced sample was blood. The sequence derives from a man younger than 35 with Graves' hyperthyroidism.

Here the CDR3 reads CSAQEKTQYF. CDR3 bases: TGCAGTGCTCAAGAGAAGACCCAGTACTTC. J is TRBJ2-5 and V is TRBV20-1; no reliable D call. Germline V CDR1 and CDR2: DFQATT, SNEGSKA (reference sequence). The V end lost 5 bases, the J end lost 6 bases, and 7 bases lay between the germline ends. CDR3 length equals 10 residues.